Shown below are 16 T cell receptor beta chains from a single sample sequenced in a study of lymphopenia after photon versus proton radiotherapy (dated by TCRdb to about 2019). Receptor libraries were prepared by the immunoSEQ multiplex PCR assay. TCRdb took this table from immuneACCESS and kept in-frame rearrangements with V and J called. Such tables lack part of the clones; where checked against another copy, unresolved V genes explain under half of the gap, and the rest is unexplained. The sample table shows 28,000 or so clones, and around 85% are seen once. Jointly, the top ten make up 5.2% of the sample. Sequenced here: peripheral blood, sampled from a patient treated with photon-based radiotherapy. These receptors were taken from a man aged 25 to 45 with gastric cancer.

The chain has TRBV5-4 and TRBJ2-6; D is ambiguous. CDR1 and CDR2 from the germline V gene are SGHNT and YYREEE (reference sequence). This CDR3 contains 15 residues. V lost 2 bases and J 1 base, leaving 7 bases between the germline ends. In DNA form, the CDR3 reads TGTGCCAGCAGCTTCTCCGTTTCTGGGGCCAACGTCCTGACTTTC. Protein: CASSFSVSGANVLTF. Full variable domain (remainder filled in from reference TRBV5-4 and TRBJ2-6): ETGVTQSPTHLIKTRGQQVTLRCSSQSGHNTVSWYQQALGQGPQFIFQYYREEENGRGNFPPRFSGLQFPNYSSELNVNALELDDSALYLCASSFSVSGANVLTFGAGSRLTVL.

The V call is TRBV19, the J call TRBJ1-5; D call uncertain. This CDR3 contains 13 residues. Germline values: CDR1 LNHDA, CDR2 SQIVND (reference sequence). Trimming took 1 base from V and 11 from J, leaving 12 bases between them. The CDR3 DNA is TGTGCCAGTAGTATAGCGATCAAAGGCGCCCAGCATTTT. Protein sequence: CASSIAIKGAQHF. Combining the CDR3 with reference TRBV19 and TRBJ1-5 gives the whole variable domain DGGITQSPKYLFRKEGQNVTLSCEQNLNHDAMYWYRQDPGQGLRLIYYSQIVNDFQKGDIAEGYSVSREKKESFPLTVTSAQKNPTAFYLCASSIAIKGAQHFGDGTRLSIL.

The gene calls are TRBV19 and TRBJ1-1; D gene ambiguous. V was pared by 3 bases and J by 3 bases, with 17 bases between. This CDR3 is 16 amino acids long. The germline V gene has CDR1 LNHDA and CDR2 SQIVND (reference sequence). CDR3 DNA sequence: TGTGCCAGTAGTATGAGGAAGGATGCCTGGGACACTGAAGCTTTCTTT. Its protein product is CASSMRKDAWDTEAFF.

The CDR3 DNA is TGTGCCAGCAGCCCCGGACTAGCGGGAGGGCCGAATACGCAGTATTTT. Translating gives CASSPGLAGGPNTQYF. The chain couples TRBV13 to TRBJ2-3, with 15 bases fitting TRBD2. Trimming at V came to 5 bases and at J to 7 bases, leaving 7 bases not matched to a gene. Germline CDR1 reads PRHDT; CDR2 reads FYEKMQ (reference sequence). This CDR3 has 16 residues.

This clone showed up just a few times. This chain connects TRBV7-6 to TRBJ1-2, with D perhaps TRBD1 (5 bases). Germline CDR1 reads SGHVS; CDR2 reads FNYEAQ. The CDR3 extends over 15 amino acids. V was cut by 5 bases and J by 0 bases, with 13 bases left in between. CDR3 amino acids: CASSPDRDANYGYTF. CDR3 DNA: TGTGCCAGCAGCCCCGACAGAGATGCTAACTATGGCTACACCTTC.

This clone occurred once. The CDR3 DNA sequence: TGTGCCAGTAGTTACGGGGAGCTGTTTTTT. Translation: CASSYGELFF. This chain joins TRBV19 and TRBJ2-2; no reliable D call. CDR3 length: 10 amino acids. Germline V gives CDR1 LNHDA, CDR2 SQIVND (reference sequence). Trimming pared 5 bases from V and 7 bases from J, leaving 2 bases between. Drawing the rest from reference TRBV19 and TRBJ2-2, the complete variable domain is DGGITQSPKYLFRKEGQNVTLSCEQNLNHDAMYWYRQDPGQGLRLIYYSQIVNDFQKGDIAEGYSVSREKKESFPLTVTSAQKNPTAFYLCASSYGELFFGEGSRLTVL.

The gene calls are TRBV28 and TRBJ1-2, with D hard to call. Trimming stripped 4 bases from V and 1 base from J, with 13 bases between. CDR3 length equals 15 residues. The V gene's germline CDR1 is MDHEN and CDR2 SYDVKM. The CDR3 here is CASSSNTRINYGYTF. The CDR3 DNA sequence: TGTGCCAGCAGTTCTAACACACGGATTAACTATGGCTACACCTTC.

This clone has more than one count but fewer than ten. The rearrangement joins TRBV6-1 to TRBJ1-1; 9 bases match TRBD1. The CDR3 contains 13 residues. The junction had 6 bases not matched to a gene; V was cut back by 6 bases and J by 7 bases. In germline, CDR1 is MNHNS, CDR2 SASEGT. CDR3 sequence (DNA): TGTGCCAGCAGCCCAGGGGACAGGGTTGAAGCTTTCTTT. It is translated as CASSPGDRVEAFF.

The gene calls are TRBV6-5 and TRBJ1-5; D perhaps matches TRBD1 (6 bases). Per germline, CDR1 MNHEY and CDR2 SVGAGI. Deletions cut 5 bases from V and 3 bases from J, with 14 bases between. This CDR3 region has 15 residues. CDR3 DNA sequence: TGTGCCAGCAGTCCCTCGGGGGCGGACAATCAGCCCCAGCATTTT. Its protein is CASSPSGADNQPQHF.

V gene TRBV7-9 combines with J gene TRBJ2-1, with 7 bases fitting TRBD2. Germline CDR1 reads SEHNR; CDR2 reads FQNEAQ (reference sequence). The CDR3 has 16 residues. Trimming took 6 bases from V and 8 from J; bases not matched to a gene: 16. CDR3 sequence (DNA): TGTGCCAGCAGGCCCCAGGGAGCGGGACCGTTGGATGAGCAGTTCTTC. Its translation: CASRPQGAGPLDEQFF.

The genes are TRBV5-4 and TRBJ1-2; D unclear. Germline V gives CDR1 SGHNT, CDR2 YYREEE (reference sequence). Trimming took 6 bases from V and 4 from J, leaving 16 bases between them. The CDR3 loop spans 14 amino acids. The CDR3 DNA reads TGTGCCAGCACCCGCCCCTCGGCGCCCTATGGCTACACCTTC. Translated: CASTRPSAPYGYTF.

The chain recombines TRBV18 with TRBJ1-2; a possible D gene is TRBD1 (6 bases). Trimming pared 5 bases from V and 4 bases from J, leaving 17 bases between. Germline V gene data show CDR1 as KGHSH and CDR2 as LQKENI. This CDR3 has 15 amino acids. The CDR3 DNA is TGTGCCAGCTCAGTCGCAGGACAGCTGACCTATGGCTACACCTTC. Its translation is CASSVAGQLTYGYTF.

The rearrangement links TRBV10-2 to TRBJ1-5, with 9 nucleotides matching TRBD1. The J segment lost 4 bases and the V segment lost 6 bases, leaving 4 bases of the junction unmatched. The CDR3 runs 14 residues. Per the germline V gene, CDR1 is WSHSY and CDR2 is SAAADI. CDR3: CASRPGTGNQPQHF. The CDR3 nucleotides read TGCGCCAGCAGGCCCGGGACAGGGAATCAGCCCCAGCATTTT.

This clone came up once. V gene TRBV6-1 combines with J gene TRBJ1-1; D ambiguous. This CDR3 contains 13 residues. V lost 1 base to trimming and J lost 3 bases, with 6 bases between them. Germline-derived CDR1 and CDR2 are MNHNS and SASEGT. Written as DNA, the CDR3 is TGTGCCAGCAGTGAAGGAAGATACACTGAAGCTTTCTTT. This encodes CASSEGRYTEAFF.

The rearrangement joins TRBV5-1 to TRBJ2-7, with unresolved D. Trimming left V 1 base short and J 7 bases short, with 12 bases between. Germline V gives CDR1 SGHRS, CDR2 YFSETQ. The CDR3 contains 13 residues. CDR3 in DNA: TGCGCCAGCAGCTTGTGGGTAGGGTTGGAGCAGTACTTC. This sequence encodes CASSLWVGLEQYF.

This rearrangement joins TRBV27 to TRBJ2-2; a possible D gene is TRBD1 (6 bases). The ends were cut back, 9 bases at V and 3 bases at J, with 23 bases in the middle. Germline values: CDR1 MNHEY, CDR2 SMNVEV (reference sequence). This CDR3 is 17 amino acids long. CDR3 nucleotide sequence: TGTGCCAGTAAATTCAACCCAGGACAGCCGGACACCGGGGAGCTGTTTTTT. It encodes CASKFNPGQPDTGELFF.